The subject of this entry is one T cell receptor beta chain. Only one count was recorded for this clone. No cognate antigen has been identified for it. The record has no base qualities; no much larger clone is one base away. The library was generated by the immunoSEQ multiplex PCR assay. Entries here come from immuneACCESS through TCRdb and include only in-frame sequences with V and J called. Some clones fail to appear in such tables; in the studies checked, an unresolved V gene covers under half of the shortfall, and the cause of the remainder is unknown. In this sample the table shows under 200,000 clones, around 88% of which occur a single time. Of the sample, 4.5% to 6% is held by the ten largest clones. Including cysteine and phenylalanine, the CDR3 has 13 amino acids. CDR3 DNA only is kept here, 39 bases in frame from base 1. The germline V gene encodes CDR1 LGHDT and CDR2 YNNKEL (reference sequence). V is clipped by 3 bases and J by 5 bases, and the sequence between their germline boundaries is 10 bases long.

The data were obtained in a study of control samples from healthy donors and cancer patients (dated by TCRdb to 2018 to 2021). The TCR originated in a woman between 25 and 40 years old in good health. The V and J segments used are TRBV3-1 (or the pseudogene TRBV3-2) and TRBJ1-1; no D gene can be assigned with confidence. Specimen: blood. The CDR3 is CASSQVGVTEAFF. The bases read TGTGCCAGCAGCCAGGTCGGAGTAACTGAAGCTTTCTTT.